This T cell receptor (beta chain) was profiled in a study of sequential checkpoint blockade in melanoma. Across the whole study: First-line arms were nivolumab then ipilimumab, or the reverse, randomized 1:1. 91 pretreatment tumor DNA samples were TCRβ immunosequenced.

About this clone itself: Antigen: not known.

The V end was cut by 3 bases, the J end by 2 bases, with 11 bases between. Germline V gene sequence: CDR1 SGHRS, CDR2 YFSETQ. This CDR3 is 14 amino acids long. Study-level results: In arm A, pretreatment tumor clonality was associated with response.

As for treatment: randomized to nivolumab then ipilimumab (arm A) or the reverse (arm B). No patient had prior DNA-damaging chemotherapy. Measured with immunoSEQ multiplex PCR; TCRdb has only the in-frame clones, and not every one. The sample holds tens of thousands of clones; roughly a third are singletons and the top ten take about 1.6%. V gene TRBV5-1 combines with J gene TRBJ1-2; D uncertain. Sequences were derived from tumor tissue (inferred from file names), sampled from a patient given nivolumab and ipilimumab in sequence. The clonotype was recovered from a human donor with melanoma. CDR3 protein: CASSSLPGNYGYTF. CDR3 DNA sequence: TGCGCCAGCAGCTCTCTTCCTGGAAACTATGGCTACACCTTC.